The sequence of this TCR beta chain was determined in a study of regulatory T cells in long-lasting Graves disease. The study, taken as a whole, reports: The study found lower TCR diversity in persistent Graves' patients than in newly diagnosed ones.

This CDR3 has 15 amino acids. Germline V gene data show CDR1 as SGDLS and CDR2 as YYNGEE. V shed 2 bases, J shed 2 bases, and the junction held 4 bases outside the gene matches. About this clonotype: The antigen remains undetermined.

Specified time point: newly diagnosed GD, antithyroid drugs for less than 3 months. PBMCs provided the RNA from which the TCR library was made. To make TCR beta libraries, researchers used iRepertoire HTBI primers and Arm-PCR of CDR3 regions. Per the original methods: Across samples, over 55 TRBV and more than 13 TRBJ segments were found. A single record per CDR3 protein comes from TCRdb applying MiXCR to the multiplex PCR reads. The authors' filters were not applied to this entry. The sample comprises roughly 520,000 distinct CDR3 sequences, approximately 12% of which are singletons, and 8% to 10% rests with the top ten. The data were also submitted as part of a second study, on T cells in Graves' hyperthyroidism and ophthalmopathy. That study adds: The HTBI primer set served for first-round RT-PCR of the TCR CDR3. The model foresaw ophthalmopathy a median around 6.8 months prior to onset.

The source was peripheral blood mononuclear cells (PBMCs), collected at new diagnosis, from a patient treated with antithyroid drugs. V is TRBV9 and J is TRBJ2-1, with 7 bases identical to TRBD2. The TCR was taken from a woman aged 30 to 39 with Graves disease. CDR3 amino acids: CASSVAGAAYNEQFF. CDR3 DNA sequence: TGTGCCAGCAGCGTGGCGGGAGCGGCCTACAATGAGCAGTTCTTC.